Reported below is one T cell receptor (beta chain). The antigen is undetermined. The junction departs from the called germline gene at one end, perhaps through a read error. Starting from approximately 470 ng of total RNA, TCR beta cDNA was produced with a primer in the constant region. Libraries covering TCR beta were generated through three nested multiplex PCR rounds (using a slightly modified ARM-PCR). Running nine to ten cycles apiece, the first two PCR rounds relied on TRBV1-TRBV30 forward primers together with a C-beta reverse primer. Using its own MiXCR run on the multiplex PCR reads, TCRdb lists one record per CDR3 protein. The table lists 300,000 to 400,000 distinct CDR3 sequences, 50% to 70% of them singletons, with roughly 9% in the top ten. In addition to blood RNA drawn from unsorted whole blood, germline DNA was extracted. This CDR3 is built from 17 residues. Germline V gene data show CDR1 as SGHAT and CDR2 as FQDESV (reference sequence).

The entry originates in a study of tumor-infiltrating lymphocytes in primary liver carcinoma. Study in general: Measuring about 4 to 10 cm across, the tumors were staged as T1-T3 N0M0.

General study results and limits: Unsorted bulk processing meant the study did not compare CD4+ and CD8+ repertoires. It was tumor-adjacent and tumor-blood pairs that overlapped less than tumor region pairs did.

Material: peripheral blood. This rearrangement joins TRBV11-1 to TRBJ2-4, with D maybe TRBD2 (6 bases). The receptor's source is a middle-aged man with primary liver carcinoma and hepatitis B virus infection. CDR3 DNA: TGTGCCCGCAGCTTTCCCAGGACTAACGGGACCAAAAACATTCAGTACTTC. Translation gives CARSFPRTNGTKNIQYF.